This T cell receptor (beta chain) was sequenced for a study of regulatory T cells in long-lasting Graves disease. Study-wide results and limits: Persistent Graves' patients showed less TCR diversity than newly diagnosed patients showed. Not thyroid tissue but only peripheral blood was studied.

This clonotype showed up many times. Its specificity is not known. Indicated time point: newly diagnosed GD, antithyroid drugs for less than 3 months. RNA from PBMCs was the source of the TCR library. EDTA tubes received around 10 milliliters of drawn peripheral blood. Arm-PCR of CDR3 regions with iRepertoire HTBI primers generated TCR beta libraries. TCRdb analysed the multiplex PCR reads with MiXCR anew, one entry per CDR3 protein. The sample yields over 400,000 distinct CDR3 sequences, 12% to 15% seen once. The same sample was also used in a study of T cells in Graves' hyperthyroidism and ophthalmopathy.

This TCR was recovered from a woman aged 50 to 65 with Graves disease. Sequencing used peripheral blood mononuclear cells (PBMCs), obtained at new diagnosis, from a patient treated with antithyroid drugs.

The CDR3 DNA is TGTGCCAGCAAGGGAACGTCTAAGGACAATGAGCAGTTCTTC. This sequence encodes CASKGTSKDNEQFF. The chain is built from TRBV6-1 and TRBJ2-1; no definite D call. V gave up 7 bases and J gave up 5 bases, with 15 bases separating them. In germline, CDR1 is MNHNS, CDR2 SASEGT. The CDR3 has 14 residues.